This TCR beta chain appears in the sequencing data of a study of OX40 agonist ivuxolimab in advanced cancers. The wider study: Ivuxolimab was administered intravenously to patients at 0.01 to 10 mg/kg every 2 weeks.

The CDR3 contains 14 residues. The germline V gene encodes CDR1 MNHEY and CDR2 SMNVEV (reference sequence). V lost 7 bases to trimming and J lost 4 bases, with 16 bases between them. At cycle 4 day 1, cycle 7 day 1, and baseline, blood was sampled. Broader study findings: Clones of CD4+ and CD8+ blood T cells grew by week 6 at doses of 0.1 to 3.0 mg/kg. Antigens targeted by the expanded peripheral T cells were not determined.

Sequencing used immunoSEQ multiplex PCR; TCRdb keeps in-frame clones, though not all of them. The table includes roughly 80,000 clones, about 85% detected once. This clone came up once. The antigen is not known. Sequencing used CD4+ or CD8+ T cells sorted from blood, obtained in a trial of the OX40 agonist ivuxolimab. The clonotype was recovered from an adult with an advanced solid tumor such as melanoma, head and neck, liver or kidney cancer. This chain uses TRBV27 with TRBJ1-1; D is unresolved. CDR3 coding DNA: TGTGCCAGCAATACGGACGGTAAGTCCACTGAAGCTTTCTTT. It translates to CASNTDGKSTEAFF.